The 32 T cell receptor beta chains given below trace back to one sample, sequenced in a study of Ad26.COV2.S vaccination and SARS-CoV-2 variants. TCRdb's copy holds only in-frame clones and misses some; the assay was immunoSEQ multiplex PCR. The repertoire holds 360,000 or so clones, roughly 90% seen once, with 1.5% to 2% in the top ten. Treatment in this sample: around 19 received Ad26.COV2.S at low or high dose, single or two shots; roughly five received placebo; per-sample allocation not given. Samples came from day 63 after the first vaccine or placebo injection. The input for sequencing was peripheral blood, taken in a trial of Ad26.COV2.S vaccine versus placebo. The receptors were sampled from a person between 18 and 65 years old who received the Ad26.COV2.S COVID-19 vaccine or a placebo.

This chain connects TRBV3-1 (or the pseudogene TRBV3-2) to TRBJ1-1; 8 bases are shared with TRBD1. CDR3 length: 16 amino acids. Germline V CDR1 and CDR2: LGHDT, YNNKEL (reference sequence). Trimming cost V 0 bases and J 4 bases; bases outside gene matches: 7. The CDR3 reads CASSQDAGQGGTEAFF. CDR3 nucleotides: TGTGCCAGCAGCCAAGATGCCGGACAGGGAGGCACTGAAGCTTTCTTT.

The rearrangement uses TRBV5-8 and TRBJ2-1, with 9 bases lining up with TRBD1. From germline, CDR1 is SGHTS and CDR2 YDEGEE. This CDR3 comprises 13 residues. The junction had 9 bases not matched to a gene; V was cut back by 4 bases and J by 13 bases. The CDR3 is CASSVDRGRDQFF. In DNA form, the CDR3 reads TGTGCCAGCAGCGTGGACAGGGGTCGCGATCAGTTCTTC.

The CDR3 here is CAISESDLETSGRTSTDTQYF. The CDR3 nucleotides read TGTGCCATCAGTGAGTCGGACCTCGAAACTAGCGGGAGAACTAGCACAGATACGCAGTATTTT. This chain uses TRBV10-3 with TRBJ2-3; 11 bases line up with TRBD2. Germline V gene lookup returns CDR1 ENHRY and CDR2 SYGVKD. Unmatched junction bases numbered 14, after V lost 0 bases and J lost 0 bases. This CDR3 has 21 residues.

The CDR3 DNA reads as TGTGCCAGCAGCCCTACAGGGGCCTTCCAAGAGACCCAGTACTTC. This translates into CASSPTGAFQETQYF. The chain recombines TRBV5-4 with TRBJ2-5; TRBD1 agrees at 7 bases. Germline CDR1 is SGHNT and CDR2 is YYREEE (reference sequence). The CDR3 consists of 15 residues. Trimming cost V 4 bases and J 1 base; bases outside gene matches: 7. The full variable domain, its missing parts supplied by reference TRBV5-4 and TRBJ2-5, is ETGVTQSPTHLIKTRGQQVTLRCSSQSGHNTVSWYQQALGQGPQFIFQYYREEENGRGNFPPRFSGLQFPNYSSELNVNALELDDSALYLCASSPTGAFQETQYFGPGTRLLVL.

The chain has TRBV5-6 and TRBJ2-7; 10 bases line up with TRBD1. CDR1 and CDR2 from the germline V gene are SGHDT and YYEEEE. V lost 1 base and J lost 4; bases outside the gene matches: 2. The CDR3 has 14 residues. CDR3 region: CASSLRDRGYEQYF. CDR3 DNA: TGTGCCAGCAGCTTGAGGGACAGGGGATACGAGCAGTACTTC. The whole variable domain, filled in from reference TRBV5-6 and TRBJ2-7, reads DAGVTQSPTHLIKTRGQQVTLRCSPKSGHDTVSWYQQALGQGPQFIFQYYEEEERQRGNFPDRFSGHQFPNYSSELNVNALLLGDSALYLCASSLRDRGYEQYFGPGTRLTVT.

This chain joins TRBV5-1 and TRBJ1-2, with D perhaps TRBD1 (6 bases). CDR1 SGHRS and CDR2 YFSETQ come from the germline V gene. This CDR3 is 15 amino acids long. Trimming removed 0 bases at V and 6 bases at J, with 15 bases between. The CDR3 sequence: CASSLEGLGGNGYTF. Written as DNA, the CDR3 is TGCGCCAGCAGCTTGGAGGGCCTAGGGGGAAATGGCTACACCTTC.

The chain has TRBV6-5 and TRBJ1-1; D uncertain. V dropped 7 bases and J dropped 3 bases, with 15 bases sitting between them. CDR3 length: 14 residues. Looked up from germline, CDR1 is MNHEY and CDR2 is SVGAGI. CDR3 loop: CASTRVLWDTEAFF. For the CDR3, the DNA is TGTGCCAGCACCCGGGTACTTTGGGACACTGAAGCTTTCTTT.

The chain joins TRBV7-2 to TRBJ2-1, with TRBD2 matching 7 bases. Per germline, CDR1 SGHTA and CDR2 FQGNSA. This CDR3 is built from 15 residues. Trimming took 1 base from V and 7 from J; bases not matched to a gene: 7. In DNA form, the CDR3 reads TGTGCCAGCAGCTTAGGCGGGAGAGGTATAAATGAGCAGTTCTTC. Amino acid sequence: CASSLGGRGINEQFF.

The rearrangement uses TRBV12-5 and TRBJ1-1, with TRBD1 matching over 7 bases. V was pared by 5 bases and J by 4 bases, with 4 bases of the junction left unmatched. Per the germline V gene, CDR1 is LGHNT and CDR2 is FRNRAP. The CDR3 is 13 residues long. The CDR3 DNA reads as TGTGCTAGTGGTACTGACAGGGCCACTGAAGCTTTCTTT. This encodes CASGTDRATEAFF.

The V and J genes are TRBV6-5 and TRBJ1-4, with 7 bases lining up with TRBD1. The CDR3 extends over 16 amino acids. Germline CDR1 reads MNHEY; CDR2 reads SVGAGI. Unmatched junction bases numbered 9, after V lost 4 bases and J lost 4 bases. The CDR3 loop is CASSLQTGMDNEKLFF. DNA for the CDR3: TGTGCCAGCAGTTTACAGACAGGGATGGATAATGAAAAACTGTTTTTT.

The genes are TRBV6-5 and TRBJ1-2; D call uncertain. Germline CDR1 MNHEY, CDR2 SVGAGI. The length of the CDR3 is 11 residues. Trimming left V 8 bases short and J 7 bases short, with 11 bases between. DNA for the CDR3: TGTGCCAGCCTAGCGGGTGGTGGCTACACCTTC. It is translated as CASLAGGGYTF.

This chain uses TRBV27 with TRBJ1-5; the D is unclear. The V end was cut by 4 bases, the J end by 2 bases, with 12 bases between. This CDR3 comprises 15 residues. The germline CDR1 and CDR2 sequences are MNHEY and SMNVEV (reference sequence). As DNA, the CDR3 is TGTGCCAGCAGTTCCAACAGTCTGCGCAATCAGCCCCAGCATTTT. This codes for CASSSNSLRNQPQHF.

This chain links TRBV27 with TRBJ2-7; 12 bases line up with TRBD2. V shed 4 bases, J shed 2 bases, and the junction held 3 bases outside the gene matches. This CDR3 region has 15 residues. Germline CDR1 is MNHEY and CDR2 is SMNVEV (reference sequence). The CDR3 DNA is TGTGCCAGCAGTTCGACTAGCGGGAGCCCCTACGAGCAGTACTTC. Encoded protein: CASSSTSGSPYEQYF.

The chain carries TRBV5-4 and TRBJ2-7, with TRBD2 matching 7 bases. This CDR3 has 15 residues. Germline V gene data show CDR1 as SGHNT and CDR2 as YYREEE (reference sequence). V gave up 4 bases and J gave up 0 bases; unmatched junction bases: 7. The CDR3 coding sequence is TGTGCCAGCAGCCCCGCGGGAGAGAGCTCCTACGAGCAGTACTTC. As protein: CASSPAGESSYEQYF. Supplemented by reference TRBV5-4 and TRBJ2-7, the full variable domain reads ETGVTQSPTHLIKTRGQQVTLRCSSQSGHNTVSWYQQALGQGPQFIFQYYREEENGRGNFPPRFSGLQFPNYSSELNVNALELDDSALYLCASSPAGESSYEQYFGPGTRLTVT.

This clone was counted once. The rearrangement uses TRBV6-2 or TRBV6-3 and TRBJ2-7; TRBD1 matches 7 bases. Germline V gene sequence: CDR1 MNHEY, CDR2 SVGEGT. The CDR3 extends over 16 amino acids. Trimming removed 0 bases from V and 6 bases from J; junction bases left unmatched: 11. This CDR3 reads CASSYSKDRKGVEQYF. The DNA for the CDR3 is TGTGCCAGCAGTTACTCAAAGGACAGGAAGGGCGTCGAGCAGTACTTC.

In its sample, this clone was seen many times. CDR3 protein: CASSLQGADTQYF. For the CDR3, the DNA is TGTGCCAGCAGCTTACAGGGTGCAGATACGCAGTATTTT. J is TRBJ2-3 and V is TRBV5-4, with a possible D match to TRBD1 (6 bases). CDR3 length equals 13 residues. Per the germline V gene, CDR1 is SGHNT and CDR2 is YYREEE (reference sequence). V was pared by 2 bases and J by 4 bases, with 8 bases between.

The sample holds one count of this clone. The chain carries TRBV5-1 and TRBJ2-7; the match to TRBD1 covers 7 bases. Germline CDR1 is SGHRS and CDR2 is YFSETQ. The trim removed 4 bases at V and 4 bases at J, leaving 11 bases unmatched. The CDR3 length is 15 residues. The CDR3, as DNA: TGCGCCAGCAGCCTACTTACAGGGGCGACATACGAGCAGTACTTC. Translated, it gives CASSLLTGATYEQYF.

This chain uses TRBV27 with TRBJ1-6; D perhaps matches TRBD1 (5 bases). Trimming pared 6 bases from V and 7 bases from J, leaving 13 bases between. The CDR3 sequence is 14 residues long. The V gene's germline CDR1 is MNHEY and CDR2 SMNVEV (reference sequence). Here the CDR3 reads CASRTGARNSPLHF. In nucleotides, the CDR3 is TGTGCCAGCAGAACCGGGGCCCGAAATTCACCCCTCCACTTT.

This clone was picked up a small number of times. The chain has TRBV12-3 or TRBV12-4 and TRBJ1-6, with unresolved D. V was cut by 5 bases and J by 10 bases, with 12 bases left in between. CDR3 size: 13 residues. CDR3 amino acids: CASSPVGPSPLHF. The CDR3 DNA reads TGTGCCAGCAGTCCCGTGGGTCCATCACCCCTCCACTTT.

The chain carries TRBV6-5 and TRBJ2-7, with 8 bases matching TRBD2. The V segment lost 7 bases and the J segment 3 bases; nucleotides outside the gene matches: 5. The length of the CDR3 is 13 residues. Germline values: CDR1 MNHEY, CDR2 SVGAGI. The CDR3 protein is CASTTRGGYEQYF. In DNA, the CDR3 is TGTGCCAGCACCACTCGGGGGGGCTACGAGCAGTACTTC.

In its sample, this clone was seen once. This chain uses TRBV12-3 or TRBV12-4 with TRBJ1-1, with 7 positions matching TRBD1. This CDR3 is 12 amino acids long. V gave up 3 bases and J gave up 11 bases; unmatched junction bases: 6. In DNA form, the CDR3 reads TGTGCCAGCAGTTTCCTACAGGGGAGGGCTTTCTTT. Translated: CASSFLQGRAFF.

The chain uses TRBV30 and TRBJ1-1; maybe TRBD1 (5 bases). Germline V gene sequence: CDR1 GTSNPN, CDR2 SVGIG (reference sequence). This CDR3 has 13 amino acids. With 3 bases removed from V and 5 bases from J, the gap between germline ends came to 13 bases. CDR3 loop: CAWRGPRGTEAFF. The DNA of the CDR3 is TGTGCCTGGAGAGGACCCCGGGGGACTGAAGCTTTCTTT.

There are a few counts of this clone. The chain carries TRBV4-2 and TRBJ2-1; 10 bases match TRBD2. Germline loops: CDR1 LGHNA, CDR2 YNFKEQ. J lost 7 bases, V lost 0 bases, and 12 bases had no gene match. The CDR3 extends over 18 amino acids. The CDR3, as DNA: TGTGCCAGCAGCCAAGAACCGGGACTAGCGAGGGGAGGGAATGAGCAGTTCTTC. It specifies CASSQEPGLARGGNEQFF.

The V gene is TRBV27, the J gene TRBJ2-7; perhaps D is TRBD1 or TRBD2 (5 bases each). CDR1 and CDR2 from the germline V gene are MNHEY and SMNVEV (reference sequence). The CDR3 has 18 residues. V was clipped by 2 bases and J by 4 bases, with 24 bases between them. The CDR3 loop reads CASSLESGAGSVLYEQYF. The CDR3 nucleotides read TGTGCCAGCAGTTTAGAGTCCGGGGCTGGTTCGGTTCTATACGAGCAGTACTTC.

V usage is TRBV9 and J usage is TRBJ1-3; D perhaps matches TRBD1 (6 bases). The CDR3 length is 14 residues. The germline V gene encodes CDR1 SGDLS and CDR2 YYNGEE. The ends were cut back, 0 bases at V and 4 bases at J, with 8 bases in the middle. CDR3 in amino acids: CASSVEQGGNTIYF. In nucleotides, the CDR3 is TGTGCCAGCAGCGTAGAACAGGGCGGAAACACCATATATTTT.

This clone was observed once. V and J are TRBV7-9 and TRBJ2-5; 7 positions agree with TRBD1. The trim removed 5 bases at V and 3 bases at J, leaving 3 bases unmatched. Germline V gives CDR1 SEHNR, CDR2 FQNEAQ (reference sequence). The CDR3 loop spans 13 amino acids. The CDR3 here is CASSLGQKETQYF. CDR3 DNA: TGTGCCAGCAGCCTGGGACAGAAAGAGACCCAGTACTTC.

V usage is TRBV7-2 and J usage is TRBJ2-7, with D unresolved. Trimming stripped 1 base from V and 3 bases from J, with 7 bases between. Per the germline V gene, CDR1 is SGHTA and CDR2 is FQGNSA. The CDR3 is 13 amino acids. The CDR3 DNA follows: TGTGCCAGCAGCTTAGGGCCGGACTACGAGCAGTACTTC. Translated, it gives CASSLGPDYEQYF.

This chain links TRBV5-1 with TRBJ2-1; D is unclear. The CDR3 runs 15 residues. With 4 bases removed from V and 6 bases from J, the gap between germline ends came to 17 bases. Germline values: CDR1 SGHRS, CDR2 YFSETQ. The CDR3 sequence: CASSPGYGLGNEQFF. The CDR3 coding sequence is TGCGCCAGCAGCCCCGGGTACGGGCTAGGCAATGAGCAGTTCTTC. The full variable domain, rest sourced from reference TRBV5-1 and TRBJ2-1, is KAGVTQTPRYLIKTRGQQVTLSCSPISGHRSVSWYQQTPGQGLQFLFEYFSETQRNKGNFPGRFSGRQFSNSRSEMNVSTLELGDSALYLCASSPGYGLGNEQFFGPGTRLTVL.

This clone turned up a few times. The chain links TRBV27 to TRBJ2-7; 7 nucleotides align to TRBD1. The ends lost 8 bases at V and 2 bases at J; junction bases unmatched: 18. Looked up from germline, CDR1 is MNHEY and CDR2 is SMNVEV (reference sequence). The CDR3 spans 17 residues. The CDR3 protein is CASPRWDRIRGAYEQYF. The CDR3 DNA is TGTGCCAGCCCGCGGTGGGACAGAATCCGGGGAGCCTACGAGCAGTACTTC.

V and J are TRBV27 and TRBJ1-5; no definite D call. Trimming left V 0 bases short and J 0 bases short, with 9 bases between. CDR1 and CDR2 (germline): MNHEY, SMNVEV (reference sequence). This CDR3 is 16 amino acids long. The CDR3 spells CASSLSGRISNQPQHF. The CDR3 bases are TGTGCCAGCAGTTTATCGGGTCGGATTAGCAATCAGCCCCAGCATTTT.

The rearrangement joins TRBV6-5 to TRBJ2-5; tentative D call: TRBD2 (5 bases). The germline V and J ends were trimmed by 6 bases and 2 bases, with 13 bases remaining between them. Germline V CDR1 and CDR2: MNHEY, SVGAGI. The CDR3 contains 14 residues. CDR3 loop: CASSTNGEQETQYF. The CDR3 DNA follows: TGTGCCAGCAGCACCAACGGGGAGCAAGAGACCCAGTACTTC.

This chain links TRBV6-2 or TRBV6-3 with TRBJ2-7, with a weak D call TRBD2 (6 bases). Germline values: CDR1 MNHEY, CDR2 SVGEGT. This CDR3 has 14 amino acids. Deletions cut 2 bases from V and 1 base from J, with 9 bases between. CDR3 in amino acids: CASSYGGISYEQYF. In nucleotides, the CDR3 is TGTGCCAGCAGTTACGGGGGGATATCCTACGAGCAGTACTTC.